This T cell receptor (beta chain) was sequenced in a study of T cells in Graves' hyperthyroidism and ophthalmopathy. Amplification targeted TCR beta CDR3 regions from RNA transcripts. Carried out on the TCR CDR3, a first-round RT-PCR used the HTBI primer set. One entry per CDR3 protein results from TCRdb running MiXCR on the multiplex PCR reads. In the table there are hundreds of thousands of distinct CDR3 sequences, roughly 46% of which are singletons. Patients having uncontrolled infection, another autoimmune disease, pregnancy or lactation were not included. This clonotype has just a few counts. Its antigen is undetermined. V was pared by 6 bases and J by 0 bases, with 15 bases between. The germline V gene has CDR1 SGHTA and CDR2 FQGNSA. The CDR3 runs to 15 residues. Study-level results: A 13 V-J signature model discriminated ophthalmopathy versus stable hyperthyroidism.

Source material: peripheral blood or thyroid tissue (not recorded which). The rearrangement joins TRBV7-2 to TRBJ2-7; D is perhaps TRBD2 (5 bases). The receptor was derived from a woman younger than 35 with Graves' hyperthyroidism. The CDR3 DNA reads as TGTGCCAGCAGTTCAGCGGCGGCTGACTCCTACGAGCAGTACTTC. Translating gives CASSSAAADSYEQYF.